What follows are 20 T cell receptor beta chains derived from one specimen sequenced in a study of Ad26.COV2.S vaccination and SARS-CoV-2 variants. Data came from immunoSEQ multiplex PCR; TCRdb stores just in-frame clones and leaves some out. The table has under 250,000 clones, around 85% seen once; the top ten hold roughly 3%. As to treatment: some 19 received Ad26.COV2.S at low or high dose, single or two shots; about 5 received placebo; per-sample allocation not given. Sample collection was performed on day 63 after the first vaccine or placebo injection. Sequenced here: peripheral blood, sampled in a trial of Ad26.COV2.S vaccine versus placebo. These receptor sequences come from a person between 18 and 65 years old who received the Ad26.COV2.S COVID-19 vaccine or a placebo.

The rearrangement links TRBV6-5 to TRBJ1-2; D gene uncertain. The ends were cut back, 6 bases at V and 6 bases at J, with 17 bases in the middle. This CDR3 region has 14 residues. Germline-derived CDR1 and CDR2 are MNHEY and SVGAGI. CDR3 amino acids: CASRPPGLWDGYTF. The CDR3, as DNA: TGTGCCAGCAGGCCCCCGGGTTTATGGGATGGCTACACCTTC.

The chain is built from TRBV19 and TRBJ1-5; 7 bases are a match to TRBD1. This CDR3 is 14 amino acids long. The V segment lost 6 bases and the J segment 4 bases; nucleotides outside the gene matches: 6. The germline gives CDR1 LNHDA, CDR2 SQIVND (reference sequence). Written as DNA, the CDR3 is TGTGCCAGTAGCCCCAACAGGGGTAATCAGCCCCAGCATTTT. This codes for CASSPNRGNQPQHF.

The chain has TRBV14 and TRBJ2-7; tentatively, D is TRBD2 (5 bases). The CDR3 spans 17 residues. The V gene's germline CDR1 is SGHDN and CDR2 FVKESK. V gave up 3 bases and J gave up 0 bases, with 18 bases separating them. The DNA for the CDR3 is TGTGCCAGCAGCCACTCCCTCGGCGTGGGAGCCTCCTACGAGCAGTACTTC. It yields the protein CASSHSLGVGASYEQYF.

This chain connects TRBV30 to TRBJ1-2, with 8 bases identical to TRBD1. CDR3 length: 12 amino acids. The germline V gene encodes CDR1 GTSNPN and CDR2 SVGIG (reference sequence). V was clipped by 5 bases and J by 8 bases; unmatched bases: 7. The CDR3 nucleotides read TGTGCCTGGGTGGACAGGGCTGACGGCTACACCTTC. Its translation is CAWVDRADGYTF.

With regard to this clone: Germline is not matched at one junction end, which may reflect a read error. The chain is built from TRBV18 and TRBJ1-1; 7 nucleotides align to TRBD1. In germline, CDR1 is KGHSH, CDR2 LQKENI. The CDR3 runs to 12 residues. CDR3 loop: CASSPQGPEAFF. In DNA form, the CDR3 reads TGTGCCAGCTCGCCACAGGGGCCCGAAGCTTTCTTT. Full variable domain (rest looked up from reference TRBV18 and TRBJ1-1): NAGVMQNPRHLVRRRGQEARLRCSPMKGHSHVYWYRQLPEEGLKFMVYLQKENIIDESGMPKERFSAEFPKEGPSILRIQQVVRGDSAAYFCASSPQGPEAFFGQGTRLTVV.

As DNA, the CDR3 is TGCGCCAGCAGCGGAGACATCGGGGACTATGGCTACACCTTC. Protein product: CASSGDIGDYGYTF. This chain connects TRBV5-1 to TRBJ1-2; D call uncertain. The CDR3 covers 14 residues. V shed 4 bases and J shed 3 bases, with 13 bases lying between them. The germline CDR1 and CDR2 sequences are SGHRS and YFSETQ.

V and J are TRBV6-5 and TRBJ1-4; unclear D gene. Trimming cost V 0 bases and J 4 bases, with 12 bases left between them. The CDR3 sequence is 16 residues long. Germline CDR1 reads MNHEY; CDR2 reads SVGAGI. In nucleotides, the CDR3 is TGTGCCAGCAGTTACTCGATTTTAACGGGTAATGAAAAACTGTTTTTT. Translated, it gives CASSYSILTGNEKLFF.

The chain carries TRBV11-3 and TRBJ2-3; TRBD1 matches 10 bases. The germline V gene encodes CDR1 SGHNT and CDR2 YENEEA. J lost 1 base, V lost 3 bases, and 1 base had no gene match. The CDR3 has 15 amino acids. The CDR3 DNA sequence: TGTGCCAGCAGCTTCGGGACAGGGGGCACAGATACGCAGTATTTT. Its protein product is CASSFGTGGTDTQYF.

This rearrangement joins TRBV7-8 to TRBJ2-1, with 12 bases lining up with TRBD2. CDR1 is SGHVS, CDR2 FQNEAQ, per germline. The CDR3 loop spans 17 amino acids. J was trimmed by 9 bases and V by 3 bases; bases with no gene match: 12. The CDR3 here is CASSFSLAGGPLGEQFF. The CDR3 nucleotides read TGTGCCAGCAGCTTTTCCCTAGCGGGAGGGCCCCTCGGTGAGCAGTTCTTC.

On this clone: The same CDR3 can be traced to other DNA sequences in this sample. The chain is built from TRBV6-5 and TRBJ1-3; D remains unclear. CDR3 length: 15 amino acids. The germline CDR1 and CDR2 sequences are MNHEY and SVGAGI. The V and J ends lost 2 bases and 0 bases respectively, with 8 bases between them. Here the CDR3 reads CASSYGSYSGNTIYF. CDR3 in DNA: TGTGCCAGCAGTTACGGCAGTTACTCTGGAAACACCATATATTTT.

J is TRBJ1-1 and V is TRBV6-4; D not resolved. This CDR3 contains 13 residues. The V gene's germline CDR1 is MRHNA and CDR2 SNTAGT. Trimming removed 4 bases at V and 1 base at J, with 7 bases between. The chain's CDR3 is CASSVRWNTEAFF. The CDR3 bases are TGTGCCAGCAGTGTTAGGTGGAACACTGAAGCTTTCTTT.

The chain is built from TRBV5-1 and TRBJ1-5; no definite D call. The germline gives CDR1 SGHRS, CDR2 YFSETQ. The V end was cut by 2 bases, the J end by 1 base, with 10 bases between. This CDR3 has 15 residues. In nucleotides, the CDR3 is TGCGCCAGCAGCTTCGGGTTTGGGAGCAATCAGCCCCAGCATTTT. It encodes CASSFGFGSNQPQHF.

V is TRBV6-4 and J is TRBJ2-3, with D possibly being TRBD2 (6 bases). The CDR3 is 17 residues long. V was trimmed by 2 bases and J by 6 bases, leaving 21 bases between them. Germline values: CDR1 MRHNA, CDR2 SNTAGT. CDR3: CASSDPEGRGVTDTQYF. The CDR3 DNA follows: TGTGCCAGCAGTGACCCGGAAGGGCGGGGCGTCACGGATACGCAGTATTTT.

A remark on this clone: With a much larger clone just one base away, this may be a read error. The rearrangement links TRBV6-2 or TRBV6-3 to TRBJ2-7; 10 bases align to TRBD2. This CDR3 is built from 14 residues. J lost 2 bases, V lost 2 bases, and 0 bases had no gene match. Looked up from germline, CDR1 is MNHEY and CDR2 is SVGEGT. DNA for the CDR3: TGTGCCAGCAGTTACGGGACTAGCGCCTACGAGCAGTACTTC. This translates into CASSYGTSAYEQYF.

The V call is TRBV2, the J call TRBJ2-5; tentatively, D is TRBD1 (5 bases). Germline CDR1 SNHLY, CDR2 FYNNEI. The CDR3 has 15 amino acids. V lost 2 bases, J lost 6 bases, and 16 bases lay in between. The CDR3, as DNA: TGTGCCAGCAGTGAAAGAAGGCAGGGTGTAAAGACCCAGTACTTC. It specifies CASSERRQGVKTQYF.

The gene calls are TRBV9 and TRBJ2-3; no firm D call. This CDR3 is built from 13 residues. CDR1 and CDR2 (germline): SGDLS, YYNGEE. Trimming shortened V by 3 bases and J by 0 bases, and 5 bases separated the two germline ends. CDR3 sequence (DNA): TGTGCCAGCAGCGCTGACAGCACAGATACGCAGTATTTT. It is translated as CASSADSTDTQYF.

This chain joins TRBV5-1 and TRBJ1-4; D gene unclear. The CDR3 runs 15 residues. Trimming left V 2 bases short and J 8 bases short, with 16 bases between. The germline V gene encodes CDR1 SGHRS and CDR2 YFSETQ. The CDR3 is CASSFMGLKNEKLFF. CDR3 nucleotides: TGCGCCAGCAGCTTCATGGGCTTGAAGAACGAAAAACTGTTTTTT.

V usage is TRBV7-8 and J usage is TRBJ2-1, with a possible D match to TRBD1 (6 bases). This CDR3 has 16 residues. V was clipped by 0 bases and J by 2 bases, with 11 bases between them. CDR1 and CDR2 from the germline V gene are SGHVS and FQNEAQ. CDR3 sequence (DNA): TGTGCCAGCAGCTTAGCGTCGGCAGGGGCCTACAATGAGCAGTTCTTC. Translating it yields CASSLASAGAYNEQFF.

On this clone itself: Other DNA sequences in the sample encode the same CDR3. This chain joins TRBV6-2 or TRBV6-3 and TRBJ2-5; no reliable D call. CDR1 and CDR2 from the germline V gene are MNHEY and SVGEGT. This CDR3 has 11 amino acids. V lost 2 bases, J lost 5 bases, and 3 bases lay in between. The CDR3 coding sequence is TGTGCCAGCAGTTACGGTGAGACCCAGTACTTC. Translating it yields CASSYGETQYF.

J is TRBJ1-2 and V is TRBV9; 9 nucleotides line up with TRBD1. There are 15 residues in the CDR3. Germline trimming cut 3 bases from V and 3 bases from J; bases unmatched to any gene: 6. Germline assignment: CDR1 SGDLS and CDR2 YYNGEE. The CDR3 bases are TGTGCCAGCAGCGGGGGGACAGGGCCCTACTATGGCTACACCTTC. It encodes CASSGGTGPYYGYTF.